This T cell receptor (beta chain) was obtained from a study of early T cells in non-severe SARS-CoV-2 infection. Study context: Chains were unpaired, as sequencing was done on bulk RNA from unsorted whole blood.

The CDR3 has 16 residues. V was pared by 0 bases and J by 1 base, with 12 bases between. Germline values: CDR1 MGHRA, CDR2 YSYEKL. In the library, individual cDNA molecules carried attached unique molecular identifiers. Each CDR3 protein is one row after TCRdb ran MiXCR on the 5' RACE reads. The table records around 25,000 distinct CDR3 sequences, 4.8% of them present only once. This clonotype was seen many times. The receptor was derived from an adult who was a healthcare worker with PCR-confirmed SARS-CoV-2 infection or an uninfected control (not recorded which). The chain is built from TRBV4-1 and TRBJ1-2, with D tentatively TRBD1 (5 bases). What was sequenced was whole blood. The CDR3 sequence: CASSQDLGAGNYGYTF. The CDR3, as DNA: TGCGCCAGCAGCCAAGATCTTGGGGCGGGTAACTATGGCTACACCTTC.